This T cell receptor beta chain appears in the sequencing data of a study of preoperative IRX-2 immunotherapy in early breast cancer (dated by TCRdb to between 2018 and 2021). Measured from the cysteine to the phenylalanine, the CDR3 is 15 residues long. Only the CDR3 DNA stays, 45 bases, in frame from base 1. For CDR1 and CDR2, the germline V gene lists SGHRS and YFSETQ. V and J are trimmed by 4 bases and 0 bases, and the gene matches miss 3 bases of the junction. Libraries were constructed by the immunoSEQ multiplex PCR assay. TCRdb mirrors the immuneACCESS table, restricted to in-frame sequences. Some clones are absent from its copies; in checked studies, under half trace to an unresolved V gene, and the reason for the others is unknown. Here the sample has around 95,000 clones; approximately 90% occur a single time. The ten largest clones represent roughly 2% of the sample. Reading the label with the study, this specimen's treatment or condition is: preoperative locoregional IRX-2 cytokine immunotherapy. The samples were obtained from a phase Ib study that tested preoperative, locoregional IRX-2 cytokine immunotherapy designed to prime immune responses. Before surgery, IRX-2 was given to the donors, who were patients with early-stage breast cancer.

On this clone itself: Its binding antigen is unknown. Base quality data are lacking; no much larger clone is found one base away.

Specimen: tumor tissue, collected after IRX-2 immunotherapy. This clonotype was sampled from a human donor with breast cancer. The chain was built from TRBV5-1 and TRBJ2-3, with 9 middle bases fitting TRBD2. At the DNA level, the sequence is TGCGCCAGCAGCCCTAGCGGGGCTAGCACAGATACGCAGTATTTT. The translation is CASSPSGASTDTQYF. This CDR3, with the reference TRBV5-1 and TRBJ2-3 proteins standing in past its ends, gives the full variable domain KAGVTQTPRYLIKTRGQQVTLSCSPISGHRSVSWYQQTPGQGLQFLFEYFSETQRNKGNFPGRFSGRQFSNSRSEMNVSTLELGDSALYLCASSPSGASTDTQYFGPGTRLTVL.